The entry that follows covers one T cell receptor beta chain sequence. Trimming pared 4 bases from V and 3 bases from J, leaving 10 bases between. The CDR3 spans 14 residues. Germline CDR1 and CDR2: LGHDT and YNNKEL (reference sequence). This entry comes from a study of Ad26.COV2.S vaccination and SARS-CoV-2 variants. TCRdb's copy holds only in-frame clones and misses some; the assay was immunoSEQ multiplex PCR. The data show 320,000 or so clones, 85% to 90% seen once. This sample's treatment: over 15 received Ad26.COV2.S at low or high dose, single or two shots; about five received placebo; per-sample allocation not given. Sampling was done on day 63 after the first vaccine or placebo injection. Vaccination employed an Ad26 vector expressing the Wuhan-strain SARS-CoV-2 spike.

The V call is TRBV3-1 (or the pseudogene TRBV3-2), the J call TRBJ1-5; D might be TRBD1 (5 bases). This receptor was taken from a person between 18 and 59 years old who received the Ad26.COV2.S COVID-19 vaccine or a placebo. The sample here was peripheral blood, taken in a trial of Ad26.COV2.S vaccine versus placebo. DNA of the CDR3: TGTGCCAGCAGCCCTGGGACGGACAATCAGCCCCAGCATTTT. It translates to CASSPGTDNQPQHF.